This is a list of T cell receptor beta chains from one sample in a study of Graves' ophthalmopathy and Graves' hyperthyroidism. One entry per CDR3 protein results from TCRdb running MiXCR on the multiplex PCR reads. The top ten hold around 1.5% of the sample, which has 360,000 or so distinct CDR3 sequences, about a sixth seen once. Sequenced material: peripheral blood. The receptor set was obtained from a woman under 30 with Graves' ophthalmopathy. CDR3s leave out the opening cysteine and the closing phenylalanine or tryptophan. D genes are given only for firm matches.

CDR3aa	len	d_gene	v_gene	j_gene
ASSSLRAPRSGETQY	15	NA	TRBV6-2/TRBV6-3	TRBJ2-5
ASSPGPGLGLRTKNIQY	17	TRBD2	TRBV11-2	TRBJ2-4
ASSYRDGNYEQY	12	NA	TRBV6-2/TRBV6-3	TRBJ2-7
ASSWGGAGSDEQY	13	NA	TRBV6-1	TRBJ2-7
AISENSVLAGGFEQY	15	TRBD2	TRBV10-3	TRBJ2-7
ASSSREGGRYEQY	13	NA	TRBV7-9	TRBJ2-7
ASSYSTGNTRPLH	13	TRBD1	TRBV6-5	TRBJ1-6
ASSQEGQGIWDTEAF	15	NA	TRBV4-3	TRBJ1-1
ASSDSPRGGRKSGYT	15	NA	TRBV6-1	TRBJ1-2
ASSFAQGVRYSNQPQH	16	TRBD1	TRBV27	TRBJ1-5
ASLTRPYEQY	10	NA	TRBV6-2/TRBV6-3	TRBJ2-7
ASSRRQNTEAF	11	NA	TRBV12-3/TRBV12-4	TRBJ1-1
ASSLAQTGGSRRWETQY	17	TRBD1	TRBV7-8	TRBJ2-5
ASSRLGNTGELF	12	NA	TRBV7-9	TRBJ2-2
ASSGGTGNYGYT	12	TRBD1	TRBV5-5	TRBJ1-2
ASSEAAWQVNPYEQY	15	NA	TRBV6-1	TRBJ2-7
ASAEKDSAYNEQF	13	NA	TRBV6-1	TRBJ2-1
SAIQPNTEAF	10	NA	TRBV20-1	TRBJ1-1
ASTSFAGGVLGEQY	14	TRBD1	TRBV19	TRBJ2-7
ASNSAGRDQPQH	12	NA	TRBV12-3/TRBV12-4	TRBJ1-5
ASSVQGAGNYEQY	13	TRBD1	TRBV5-1	TRBJ2-7
SVVGPGAAGEQY	12	NA	TRBV29-1	TRBJ2-7
ASSVTGETTEAF	12	TRBD1	TRBV9	TRBJ1-1
ASSPDRPGSQPQH	13	NA	TRBV7-9	TRBJ1-5
ASSLLGQSNTGELF	14	NA	TRBV5-1	TRBJ2-2
ASSPLTSNTEAF	12	NA	TRBV5-1	TRBJ1-1
SARQTGGGMNTEAF	14	TRBD1	TRBV20-1	TRBJ1-1
SVVGQSYEQY	10	TRBD1	TRBV29-1	TRBJ2-7
ASSETGLQVEQY	12	NA	TRBV9	TRBJ2-7
ASSLASDYNSPLH	13	NA	TRBV5-1	TRBJ1-6
AWRQGVSSYEQY	12	TRBD1	TRBV30	TRBJ2-7
ASRWGAGIAETQY	13	NA	TRBV6-5	TRBJ2-5
ASSLTGAGQETQY	13	NA	TRBV6-1	TRBJ2-5
ATSGTNSGIETQY	13	TRBD2	TRBV5-6	TRBJ2-5
ASSSSGQGKETQY	13	TRBD1	TRBV7-2	TRBJ2-5
ASTGGLGYEQY	11	NA	TRBV7-9	TRBJ2-7
ASIPDRGPETQY	12	TRBD1	TRBV12-3/TRBV12-4	TRBJ2-5
AISEATSGLGNTGELF	16	TRBD2	TRBV10-3	TRBJ2-2
ASRGGHHQETQY	12	NA	TRBV12-3/TRBV12-4	TRBJ2-5
ASSFPGQPQH	10	NA	TRBV12-3/TRBV12-4	TRBJ1-5
ASRVRGAGAF	10	NA	TRBV19	TRBJ1-1
ASSDPGSYEQY	11	NA	TRBV10-1	TRBJ2-7
ASSPGAYTEAF	11	NA	TRBV27	TRBJ1-1
AWSVGAGTTEAF	12	NA	TRBV30	TRBJ1-1
ASSSRLIQY	9	NA	TRBV7-2	TRBJ2-4
SATDYEQY	8	NA	TRBV20-1	TRBJ2-7
ASSLRGSVAGANVLT	15	NA	TRBV11-2	TRBJ2-6
ASSLYQGNSPLH	12	NA	TRBV4-3	TRBJ1-6
ATSARDRYYGYT	12	TRBD1	TRBV24-1	TRBJ1-2
ASSFSGGNTEAF	12	NA	TRBV7-9	TRBJ1-1
ASSSTGGSQPQH	12	TRBD1	TRBV7-2	TRBJ1-5
ASSFTSGTTYEQY	13	TRBD2	TRBV7-2	TRBJ2-7
ASSLSRGEGPSLAKNIQY	18	TRBD2	TRBV11-2	TRBJ2-4
AWSGGDPSGNTIY	13	NA	TRBV30	TRBJ1-3
ASSLQRTETQY	11	NA	TRBV12-3/TRBV12-4	TRBJ2-5
SPEWRETQY	9	NA	TRBV20-1	TRBJ2-5
ASTNRSTEAF	10	NA	TRBV5-1	TRBJ1-1
ASSSLGAGESQPQH	14	NA	TRBV28	TRBJ1-5
ASGRINSYEQY	11	NA	TRBV7-2	TRBJ2-7
ASSRPEPSEQY	11	NA	TRBV18	TRBJ2-7